The rows below give T cell receptor beta chains drawn from one sample of a study of T cell changes during pregnancy in multiple sclerosis. Assay: immunoSEQ multiplex PCR; the TCRdb copy retains only in-frame clones and omits some. In the table there are approximately 28,000 clones, 85% to 90% of which are singletons. The input for sequencing was CD8+ T cells from peripheral blood mononuclear cells, taken after pregnancy. The origin of the receptors is a female donor with multiple sclerosis, enrolled in a pregnancy study. CDR3s include the opening cysteine and the closing phenylalanine or tryptophan. The order of the fields is D gene, clone size, V gene, J gene, CDR3 DNA, CDR3 protein. A D gene is named only where the DNA matches it firmly. Clone size is stated in some rows and not others, as once, few, many or a class when expanded.

.	.	TRBV9	TRBJ2-7	TGTGCCAGCAGCGTAGCCGCCGGGTTCTCCTACGAGCAGTACTTC	CASSVAAGFSYEQYF
TRBD1	medium-sized	TRBV27	TRBJ2-7	TGTGCCAGCAGTGCGCTCTCCGGGACAGCCGGATTGTACGAGCAGTACTTC	CASSALSGTAGLYEQYF
.	.	TRBV10-3	TRBJ1-6	TGTGCCATCGCGTCAGGGAACGTCAATTCACCCCTCCACTTT	CAIASGNVNSPLHF
.	.	TRBV28	TRBJ1-2	TGTGCCAGCAGTTTACCCTTCTATGGCTACACCTTC	CASSLPFYGYTF
TRBD1	.	TRBV28	TRBJ2-5	TGTGCCAGCAGTCCTGCGACAGGGGTGTTAGAGACCCAGTACTTC	CASSPATGVLETQYF
TRBD1	.	TRBV11-2	TRBJ1-3	TGTGCCAGCAGCCATTTCCGGGACAGGGACTCCTCTGGAAACACCATATATTTT	CASSHFRDRDSSGNTIYF
TRBD1	.	TRBV4-3	TRBJ2-1	TGCGCCAGCAGCCAAGACATGGGGACAGGGCACAATGAGCAGTTCTTC	CASSQDMGTGHNEQFF
.	.	TRBV2	TRBJ2-3	TGTGCCAGCAATAGGGGCGACACAGATACGCAGTATTTT	CASNRGDTDTQYF
TRBD1	.	TRBV27	TRBJ1-4	TGTGCCAGCAGTTATATCGGGACAGGGGTGGAAAAACTGTTTTTT	CASSYIGTGVEKLFF
TRBD2	.	TRBV11-2	TRBJ2-7	TGTGCCAGCAGCATACATAGCGGGGGGGCCTACGAGCAGTACTTC	CASSIHSGGAYEQYF
.	.	TRBV5-5	TRBJ2-1	TGTGCCAGCAGCTTAGTTACTGACAATGAGCAGTTCTTC	CASSLVTDNEQFF
.	.	TRBV2	TRBJ1-5	TGTGCCAGCAGTGACTGGAGGAATCAGCCCCAGCATTTT	CASSDWRNQPQHF
.	.	TRBV27	TRBJ2-7	TGTGCCAGCAGTCCGACACCCCCCGAGCAGTACTTC	CASSPTPPEQYF
TRBD1	.	TRBV6-1	TRBJ1-2	TGTGCCAGCATTAGGACAGGGGAGTCCGTAAGTGGCTACACCTTC	CASIRTGESVSGYTF
TRBD1	.	TRBV2	TRBJ1-5	TGTGCCAGCAGCTGGACAGGCGTCAATCAGCCCCAGCATTTT	CASSWTGVNQPQHF
TRBD2	.	TRBV10-3	TRBJ2-7	TGTGCCATCAGTGAGTCGAAAAGCGGGGGATCTGGCTACGAGCAGTACTTC	CAISESKSGGSGYEQYF
TRBD1	many	TRBV6-5	TRBJ1-4	TGTGCCAGCAGTTATGGAGGGGGCAGGGAAAAACTGTTTTTT	CASSYGGGREKLFF
.	.	TRBV5-6	TRBJ1-1	TGTGCCAGCGTAACAGGGAACACTGAAGCTTTCTTT	CASVTGNTEAFF
TRBD1	.	TRBV11-2	TRBJ1-2	TGTGCCAGCAGCTTCAGTTCGACAGGGCCGGGGGGCTACACCTTC	CASSFSSTGPGGYTF
TRBD1	.	TRBV6-4	TRBJ2-5	TGTGCCAGCAGTGCGGGGACAGGGGGACAAGAGACCCAGTACTTC	CASSAGTGGQETQYF
TRBD1	.	TRBV6-1	TRBJ1-2	TGTGCCAGCCTTGGGGAAGACAGGGGAGGCTATGGCTACACCTTC	CASLGEDRGGYGYTF
TRBD1	few	TRBV16	TRBJ1-5	TGTGCCAGCAGGGGGACAGGGGGTCATCAGCCCCAGCATTTT	CASRGTGGHQPQHF
TRBD1	.	TRBV5-1	TRBJ1-5	TGCGCCAGCAGCTGGGGGACAGGGGGTGATCAGCCCCAGCATTTT	CASSWGTGGDQPQHF
.	few	TRBV7-3	TRBJ2-2	TGTGCCAGCAGCTTATTAATCGGGGCCGGGGAGCTGTTTTTT	CASSLLIGAGELFF